A selection of T cell receptor beta chains follows, all from one sample in a study of cytomegalovirus exposure and HLA in healthy donors. Assay: immunoSEQ multiplex PCR; the TCRdb copy retains only in-frame clones and omits some. The table includes some 120,000 clones, around 86% detected once. Sequencing was performed on PBMCs. All receptors derive from a woman in her 40s in good health and CMV-seronegative. Both conserved end residues are part of each CDR3. The D gene is left open where the match is weak. Part of the rows lack a size; the others show once, few, many or a class for expanded clones.

d_call clone_size j_call v_call cdr3_nt cdr3_aa
- many TRBJ2-7 TRBV5-6 TGTGCCAGCAGCTTGGGTCCAGGGGCCTACGAGCAGTACTTC CASSLGPGAYEQYF
TRBD2 - TRBJ2-4 TRBV19 TGTGCCAGTAGTATAGGCCCAGGGACTAGCGGTACCAAAAACATTCAGTACTTC CASSIGPGTSGTKNIQYF
- - TRBJ2-1 TRBV7-9 TGTGCCAGCAGCTTACAGGCTATGAATGAGCAGTTCTTC CASSLQAMNEQFF
TRBD1 - TRBJ2-1 TRBV19 TGTGCCAGCTCCCCGGACAGGCTCTCCTACAATGAGCAGTTCTTC CASSPDRLSYNEQFF
- - TRBJ2-3 TRBV2 TGTGCCAGCAGTGGGACTCCCGCCACGCAGTATTTT CASSGTPATQYF
- - TRBJ1-2 TRBV6-4 TGTGCCAGCAGGGCCTCGGAGGGTGGCTACACCTTC CASRASEGGYTF
- - TRBJ1-3 TRBV4-1 TGCGCCAGCAGCCAAGTCGGTAGGGAGCTGGCTGGAAACACCATATATTTT CASSQVGRELAGNTIYF
- - TRBJ2-1 TRBV5-8 TGTGCCAGCAGCTTGTTCGGAGACAATGAGCAGTTCTTC CASSLFGDNEQFF
- - TRBJ1-1 TRBV19 TGTGCCAGTAGTATATTTCGGGGTGGGCGACGGACTGAAGCTTTCTTT CASSIFRGGRRTEAFF
- - TRBJ1-2 TRBV6-5 TGTGCCAGCAGGGAGGAAGCTAACTATGGCTACACCTTC CASREEANYGYTF
TRBD1 - TRBJ1-2 TRBV7-9 TGTGCCAGCAGCCCGCGCCTGGACAGGGCCCCCTCTAACTATGGCTACACCTTC CASSPRLDRAPSNYGYTF
- - TRBJ2-5 TRBV11-2 TGTGCCAGCAGCTTAGAGTGGCTCAGTCAAGAGACCCAGTACTTC CASSLEWLSQETQYF
TRBD1 few TRBJ1-4 TRBV11-2 TGTGCCAGCAGCCCGGGACAGCCCGGTGAAAAACTGTTTTTT CASSPGQPGEKLFF
TRBD1 - TRBJ2-1 TRBV4-1 TGCGCCAGCAGCCAACACCGGGACAGCTACAATGAGCAGTTCTTC CASSQHRDSYNEQFF
TRBD1 - TRBJ2-1 TRBV9 TGTGCCAGCAGCGGAACAGGGGGTGGGCAGTTCTTC CASSGTGGGQFF
- - TRBJ2-7 TRBV10-3 TGTGCCATCGGGGATCCGGGACTCAGCTCCTACGAGCAGTACTTC CAIGDPGLSSYEQYF
TRBD2 - TRBJ2-5 TRBV28 TGTGCCAGCAGTTTCGGCCCAGCGGGAGGGTCGGAGACCCAGTACTTC CASSFGPAGGSETQYF
TRBD2 - TRBJ2-1 TRBV18 TGTGCCAGCTCACCAACAGGGACTAGCGGACTTTACAATGAGCAGTTCTTC CASSPTGTSGLYNEQFF
TRBD2 - TRBJ2-4 TRBV30 TGTGCCTGGAGGCCAGCGGGGAAGCAACTAGCCAAAAACATTCAGTACTTC CAWRPAGKQLAKNIQYF
- - TRBJ1-2 TRBV7-9 TGTGCCAGCAGCCCAGACAGGTTTGGGGATGGCTACACCTTC CASSPDRFGDGYTF
TRBD2 few TRBJ2-1 TRBV19 TGTGCCAGTAGTACGAGCGGGAGCTCCTACAATGAGCAGTTCTTC CASSTSGSSYNEQFF
- - TRBJ2-2 TRBV11-2 TGTGCCAGCAGGCTCCGGGACACCTCGGGCACCGGGGAGCTGTTTTTT CASRLRDTSGTGELFF
- - TRBJ2-1 TRBV6-5 TGTGCCAGCAGTTACGGGCTATCCAATGAGCAGTTCTTC CASSYGLSNEQFF
- - TRBJ1-1 TRBV19 TGTGCCAGTAAGCTGAACACTGAAGCTTTCTTT CASKLNTEAFF
- - TRBJ2-3 TRBV28 TGTGCCAGCGGGCGGGGCTACACAGATACGCAGTATTTT CASGRGYTDTQYF
- few TRBJ1-6 TRBV2 TGTGCCAGCAGTAGGGGCCAGCTGAATTCACCCCTCCACTTT CASSRGQLNSPLHF
TRBD2 once TRBJ2-1 TRBV5-1 TGCGCCAGCAGCTGGGTGACGGGGGGCAATGAGCAGTTCTTC CASSWVTGGNEQFF
TRBD2 - TRBJ2-7 TRBV10-3 TGTGCCATTTCCGGGGGGGATTACGAGCAGTACTTC CAISGGDYEQYF
- - TRBJ1-5 TRBV6-6 TGTGCCAGCAGTCCGTATAGCAATCAGCCCCAGCATTTT CASSPYSNQPQHF
TRBD1 - TRBJ1-5 TRBV5-5 TGTGCCAGCAGCCCGGACAGGGTTCAGCCCCAGCATTTT CASSPDRVQPQHF
- - TRBJ2-3 TRBV7-3 TGTGCCAGCAGCTCCACAGGGATCCGCACAGATACGCAGTATTTT CASSSTGIRTDTQYF
TRBD1 - TRBJ1-1 TRBV19 TGTGCCAGTAAATCGGGACAGAGAAACACTGAAGCTTTCTTT CASKSGQRNTEAFF
- once TRBJ1-1 TRBV21-1 TGTGCCAGCAGCAAGGTGGACAGGGAGGGGAATCACGCTTTCTTT CASSKVDREGNHAFF
TRBD2 once TRBJ2-7 TRBV25-1 TGTGCCAGCAGTGAATTCGGGGGGGGCGAGCAGTACTTC CASSEFGGGEQYF
TRBD1 - TRBJ2-1 TRBV28 TGTGCCACCCGTAGACAGGGGGCGGTCTATGAGCAGTTCTTC CATRRQGAVYEQFF
- - TRBJ1-2 TRBV5-6 TGTGCCAGCAGCTTGGACGGAGGCCAGTATGGCTACACCTTC CASSLDGGQYGYTF
- - TRBJ1-1 TRBV7-2 TGTGCCAGCAGCTTAGTCGCGGGGGGAGGCCGGGGGCGGAACACTGAAGCTTTCTTT CASSLVAGGGRGRNTEAFF
- - TRBJ1-1 TRBV28 TGTGCCAGCAGTTTCGAGCCTGACACTGAAGCTTTCTTT CASSFEPDTEAFF
TRBD1 - TRBJ1-6 TRBV5-1 TGCGCCAGTGGCTACCGGGACAGGGATTCACCCCTCCACTTT CASGYRDRDSPLHF
- - TRBJ2-3 TRBV5-1 TGCGCCAGCAGCTTGATGCAGGGTGGTAGAGATACGCAGTATTTT CASSLMQGGRDTQYF